A selection of T cell receptor beta chains follows, all from one sample in a study of T-cell memory formation after mild COVID-19. TCRdb independently ran MiXCR on the 5' RACE reads; one entry per CDR3 protein. Of more than 250,000 distinct CDR3 sequences in the sample, roughly 16% are singletons; the top ten hold approximately 25%. The specimen was PBMCs or a T cell subset sorted from them (not recorded which). These receptors were collected from a man between 18 and 35 years old who had mild COVID-19 (a few samples of this study predate the infection). Cell type and time point are not known. The CDR3 runs from the conserved cysteine through the conserved F or W. D genes are given only for firm matches. The size field is filled for only some rows; it gives once, few, many or a size class.

>TRBJ2-3|TRBV2|TRBD2|-
CASSETSGHADTQYF
TGTGCCAGCAGTGAAACTAGCGGACACGCAGATACGCAGTATTTT
>TRBJ1-2|TRBV6-1|TRBD1|-
CATGQVGVTYGYTF
TGTGCCACCGGACAGGTGGGGGTTACCTATGGCTACACCTTC
>TRBJ2-5|TRBV10-3|-|few
CAMVAYQETQYF
TGTGCCATGGTAGCGTACCAAGAGACCCAGTACTTC
>TRBJ1-1|TRBV27|-|-
CASSSPGDRAFF
TGTGCCAGCAGTAGCCCGGGGGATAGAGCTTTCTTT
>TRBJ2-2|TRBV7-9|-|few
CASSNRQASNTGELFF
TGTGCCAGCTCCAACCGACAGGCGTCGAACACCGGGGAGCTGTTTTTT
>TRBJ2-3|TRBV6-4|TRBD1|few
CASSASTGATDTQYF
TGTGCCAGCAGTGCCTCGACAGGGGCCACAGATACGCAGTATTTT
>TRBJ1-5|TRBV5-1|-|-
CASSPAGSDRQPQHF
TGCGCCAGCAGCCCGGCCGGGTCAGACCGTCAGCCCCAGCATTTT
>TRBJ2-1|TRBV5-1|TRBD1|-
CASRRRTGIGDEQFF
TGCGCCAGCAGACGTAGGACAGGTATAGGTGATGAGCAGTTCTTC
>TRBJ2-1|TRBV2|TRBD2|few
CASIPSGGAESYNEQFF
TGTGCCAGCATCCCCAGCGGGGGGGCCGAATCCTACAATGAGCAGTTCTTC
>TRBJ2-3|TRBV12-3/TRBV12-4|-|many
CASSPGVGTQYF
TGTGCCAGCAGCCCCGGGGTAGGAACGCAGTATTTT
>TRBJ2-2|TRBV4-1|-|-
CASSPDPGNTGELFF
TGCGCCAGCAGCCCGGACCCGGGAAACACCGGGGAGCTGTTTTTT
>TRBJ2-7|TRBV6-6|-|few
CAARGASYEQYF
TGTGCCGCTCGAGGGGCCTCATACGAGCAGTACTTC
>TRBJ2-7|TRBV7-9|TRBD1|few
CASRHTGENEQYF
TGTGCCAGCAGACACACAGGGGAAAACGAGCAGTACTTC
>TRBJ1-4|TRBV19|TRBD1|-
CASSGTGAATNEKLFF
TGTGCCAGTAGTGGGACAGGAGCCGCGACTAATGAAAAACTGTTTTTT
>TRBJ1-6|TRBV2|-|-
CASIFPPGSPLHF
TGTGCCAGCATCTTTCCCCCGGGATCACCCCTCCACTTT
>TRBJ1-1|TRBV27|-|few
CASSVDSGIEAFF
TGTGCCAGCAGTGTGGACAGTGGGATCGAAGCTTTCTTT
>TRBJ2-3|TRBV7-9|TRBD1|-
CASSLWRQGADTQYF
TGTGCCAGCAGCTTATGGCGACAGGGGGCGGATACGCAGTATTTT
>TRBJ2-7|TRBV4-1|-|few
CASSHQAAYEQYF
TGCGCCAGCAGCCATCAGGCAGCCTACGAGCAGTACTTC
>TRBJ1-5|TRBV24-1|TRBD1|few
CATSDSGAGGYQPQHF
TGTGCCACCAGTGATTCAGGAGCAGGGGGCTATCAGCCCCAGCATTTT
>TRBJ1-1|TRBV6-5|TRBD1|few
CASWWDRVNTEAFF
TGTGCCAGCTGGTGGGACAGGGTAAACACTGAAGCTTTCTTT
>TRBJ2-7|TRBV4-3|-|-
CASSQDATGASYEQYF
TGCGCCAGCAGCCAAGATGCCACCGGGGCATCCTACGAGCAGTACTTC
>TRBJ2-5|TRBV3-1|-|-
CASSQEGGRQKTQYF
TGTGCCAGCAGCCAAGAAGGAGGCAGGCAAAAGACCCAGTACTTC
>TRBJ2-2|TRBV6-2/TRBV6-3|-|few
CASSYARQPTGELFF
TGTGCCAGCAGTTACGCCCGACAGCCGACCGGGGAGCTGTTTTTT
>TRBJ2-5|TRBV25-1|-|many
CASSESGRMGETQYF
TGTGCCAGCAGTGAATCCGGGCGGATGGGGGAGACCCAGTACTTC
>TRBJ1-1|TRBV4-2|-|-
CASSQSVNTEAFF
TGTGCCAGCAGCCAGTCTGTGAACACTGAAGCTTTCTTT
>TRBJ2-7|TRBV5-6|TRBD1|-
CASSLVGTGKVYEQYF
TGTGCCAGCAGCTTGGTGGGGACAGGGAAGGTCTACGAGCAGTACTTC
>TRBJ2-7|TRBV5-1|TRBD1|many
CASSLQGARGEQYF
TGCGCCAGCAGCCTACAGGGGGCTAGGGGCGAGCAGTACTTC
>TRBJ2-5|TRBV7-9|-|few
CASSLALGYQETQYF
TGTGCCAGCAGCTTAGCCCTCGGGTACCAAGAGACCCAGTACTTC
>TRBJ2-5|TRBV5-1|-|many
CASSAGIQETQYF
TGCGCCAGCAGCGCAGGGATCCAAGAGACCCAGTACTTC
>TRBJ2-2|TRBV20-1|TRBD2|few
CSVVRSGGTGELFF
TGCAGCGTCGTTAGGAGCGGGGGAACCGGGGAGCTGTTTTTT
>TRBJ2-5|TRBV7-2|-|many
CASSLELRGVQYF
TGTGCCAGCAGCTTAGAGCTGAGGGGGGTCCAGTACTTC
>TRBJ2-4|TRBV5-6|-|many
CASVQLAKNIQYF
TGTGCCAGCGTGCAGCTAGCCAAAAACATTCAGTACTTC
>TRBJ1-5|TRBV6-2/TRBV6-3|-|-
CASNFRLNRHDQPQHF
TGTGCCAGTAATTTTCGGCTAAACAGGCACGATCAGCCCCAGCATTTT
>TRBJ1-1|TRBV20-1|-|-
CSAKGRVETEAFF
TGCAGTGCTAAGGGCAGGGTGGAGACTGAAGCTTTCTTT
>TRBJ1-2|TRBV20-1|TRBD1|-
CSAVRGRDGYTF
TGCAGTGCTGTCAGGGGGAGGGATGGCTACACCTTC
>TRBJ2-1|TRBV12-3/TRBV12-4|-|many
CASTSTVAGGAGNEQFF
TGTGCCAGCACCAGCACCGTAGCTGGGGGGGCCGGGAATGAGCAGTTCTTC
>TRBJ1-4|TRBV19|TRBD1|few
CASGDPGQGSRRSLFF
TGTGCCAGTGGCGATCCGGGACAGGGCTCAAGGAGGTCCCTGTTTTTT
>TRBJ2-5|TRBV7-2|-|few
CASSSDVPSGTQYF
TGTGCCAGCAGCTCCGACGTACCTTCGGGGACCCAGTACTTC
>TRBJ2-7|TRBV5-1|TRBD1|many
CASSLAGTGGDEQYF
TGCGCCAGCAGCTTGGCCGGGACAGGGGGAGACGAGCAGTACTTC